This TCR beta chain was captured by sequencing in a study of PD-1 blockade in mismatch repair-deficient tumors. Study outcomes and limitations: Tumor-resident clones, often absent from pretreatment blood, expanded after pembrolizumab and then contracted.

Germline V CDR1 and CDR2: MDHEN, SYDVKM. The CDR3 consists of 15 residues. With 3 bases removed from V and 2 bases from J, the gap between germline ends came to 14 bases. The data were produced by immunoSEQ multiplex PCR, yet TCRdb's version contains in-frame clones alone and is incomplete. The sample includes about 68,000 clones, approximately 80% of them seen just once. On this clone: Its specificity is unknown.

Sequences were derived from peripheral blood, sampled 2 weeks after starting pembrolizumab. V usage is TRBV28 and J usage is TRBJ2-7; a weak D match, TRBD1 (5 bases). The sequence came from an adult with mismatch repair-deficient cancer. This CDR3 is CASSLSQGNTYEQYF. CDR3 bases: TGTGCCAGCAGTTTGAGTCAGGGTAATACCTACGAGCAGTACTTC.